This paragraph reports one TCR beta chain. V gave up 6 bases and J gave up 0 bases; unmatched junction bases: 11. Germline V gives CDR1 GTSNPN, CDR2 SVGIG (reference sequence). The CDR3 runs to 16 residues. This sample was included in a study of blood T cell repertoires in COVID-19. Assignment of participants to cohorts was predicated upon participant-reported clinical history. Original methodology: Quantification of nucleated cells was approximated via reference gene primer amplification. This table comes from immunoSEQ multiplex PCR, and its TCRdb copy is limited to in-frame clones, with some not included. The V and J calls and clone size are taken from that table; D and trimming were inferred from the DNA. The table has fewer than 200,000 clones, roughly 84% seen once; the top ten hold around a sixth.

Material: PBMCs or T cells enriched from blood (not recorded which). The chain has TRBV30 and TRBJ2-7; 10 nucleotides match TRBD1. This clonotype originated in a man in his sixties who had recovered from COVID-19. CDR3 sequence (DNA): TGTGCCTGTACCCCCAGCGGGACAGGGGCCTCCTACGAGCAGTACTTC. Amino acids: CACTPSGTGASYEQYF.